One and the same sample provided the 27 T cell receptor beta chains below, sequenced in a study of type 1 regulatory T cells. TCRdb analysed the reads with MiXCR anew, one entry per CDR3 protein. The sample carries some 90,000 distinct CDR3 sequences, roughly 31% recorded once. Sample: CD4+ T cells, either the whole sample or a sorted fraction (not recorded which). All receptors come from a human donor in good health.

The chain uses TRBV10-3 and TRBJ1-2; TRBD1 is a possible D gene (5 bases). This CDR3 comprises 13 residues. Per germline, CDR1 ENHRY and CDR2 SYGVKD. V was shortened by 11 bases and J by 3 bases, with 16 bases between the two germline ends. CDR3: CAVRQSEDYGYTF. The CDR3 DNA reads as TGTGCCGTGCGACAGTCTGAGGACTATGGCTACACCTTC.

The CDR3, as DNA: TGTGCCAGCAGTTTTGGGGGACCGGCCGACGAGCAGTACTTC. Its translation: CASSFGGPADEQYF. The chain combines TRBV12-3 or TRBV12-4 with TRBJ2-7; D is possibly TRBD1 or TRBD2 (5 bases each). The CDR3 is made up of 14 amino acids. Trimming shortened V by 3 bases and J by 5 bases, and 14 bases separated the two germline ends.

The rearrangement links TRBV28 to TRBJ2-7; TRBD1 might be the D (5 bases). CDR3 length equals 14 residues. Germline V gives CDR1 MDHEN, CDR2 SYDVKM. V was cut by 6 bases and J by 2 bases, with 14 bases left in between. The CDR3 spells CASSNPTGAYEQYF. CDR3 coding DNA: TGTGCCAGCAGCAATCCCACAGGAGCCTACGAGCAGTACTTC.

The CDR3 here is CAIMGTSAGEQFF. The CDR3 DNA is TGTGCCATCATGGGGACGTCGGCCGGTGAGCAGTTCTTC. The chain joins TRBV10-3 to TRBJ2-1; D is possibly TRBD1 or TRBD2 (5 bases each). From germline, CDR1 is ENHRY and CDR2 SYGVKD. This CDR3 contains 13 residues. Between the trimmed V and J ends, which lost 7 bases and 9 bases, there was a span of 16 bases.

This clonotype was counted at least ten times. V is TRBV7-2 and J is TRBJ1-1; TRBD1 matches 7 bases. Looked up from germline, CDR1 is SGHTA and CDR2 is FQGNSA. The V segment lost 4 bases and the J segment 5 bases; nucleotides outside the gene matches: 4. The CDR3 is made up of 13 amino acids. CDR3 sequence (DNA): TGTGCCAGCAGCTCGCAACAGGGGACTGAAGCTTTCTTT. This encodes CASSSQQGTEAFF. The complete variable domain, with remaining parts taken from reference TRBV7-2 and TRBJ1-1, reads GAGVSQSPSNKVTEKGKDVELRCDPISGHTALYWYRQSLGQGLEFLIYFQGNSAPDKSGLPSDRFSAERTGGSVSTLTIQRTQQEDSAVYLCASSSQQGTEAFFGQGTRLTVV.

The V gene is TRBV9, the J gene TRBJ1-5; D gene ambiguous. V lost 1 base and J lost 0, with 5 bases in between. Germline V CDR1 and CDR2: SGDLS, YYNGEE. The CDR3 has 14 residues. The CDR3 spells CASSVFPSNQPQHF. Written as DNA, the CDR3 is TGTGCCAGCAGCGTATTCCCTAGCAATCAGCCCCAGCATTTT.

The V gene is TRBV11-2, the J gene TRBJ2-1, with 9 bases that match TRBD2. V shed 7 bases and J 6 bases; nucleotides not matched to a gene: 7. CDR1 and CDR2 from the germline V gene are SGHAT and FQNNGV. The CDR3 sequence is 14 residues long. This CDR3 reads CASTLAGLSNEQFF. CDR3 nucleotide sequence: TGTGCCAGCACCCTAGCGGGGCTCTCCAATGAGCAGTTCTTC.

This chain's CDR3 is CASRVRLAGDGEQYF. CDR3 nucleotides: TGTGCCAGCAGAGTTAGACTAGCGGGAGACGGCGAGCAGTACTTC. The chain employs TRBV3-1 and TRBJ2-7, with 12 nucleotides matching TRBD2. The CDR3 is made up of 15 amino acids. V lost 6 bases and J lost 6; bases outside the gene matches: 9. Germline V gives CDR1 LGHDT, CDR2 YNNKEL (reference sequence).

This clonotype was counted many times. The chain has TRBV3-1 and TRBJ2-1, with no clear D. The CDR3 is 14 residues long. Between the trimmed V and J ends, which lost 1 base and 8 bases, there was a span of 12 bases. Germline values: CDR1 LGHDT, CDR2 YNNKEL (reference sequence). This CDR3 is CASSQGNLGDEQFF. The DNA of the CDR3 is TGTGCCAGCAGCCAAGGGAACTTAGGCGATGAGCAGTTCTTC.

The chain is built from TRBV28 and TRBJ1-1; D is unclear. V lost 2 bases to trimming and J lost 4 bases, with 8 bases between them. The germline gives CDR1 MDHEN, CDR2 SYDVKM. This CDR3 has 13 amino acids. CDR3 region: CASSLLGSTEAFF. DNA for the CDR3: TGTGCCAGCAGTTTACTTGGAAGCACTGAAGCTTTCTTT.

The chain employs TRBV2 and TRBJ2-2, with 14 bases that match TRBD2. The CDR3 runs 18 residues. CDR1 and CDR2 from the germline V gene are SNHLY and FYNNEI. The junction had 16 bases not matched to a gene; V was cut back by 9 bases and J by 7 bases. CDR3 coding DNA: TGTGCCAGTCTCACCCCTGAGGGACTAGCGGGAGCCGGCGGGGAGCTGTTTTTT. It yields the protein CASLTPEGLAGAGGELFF.

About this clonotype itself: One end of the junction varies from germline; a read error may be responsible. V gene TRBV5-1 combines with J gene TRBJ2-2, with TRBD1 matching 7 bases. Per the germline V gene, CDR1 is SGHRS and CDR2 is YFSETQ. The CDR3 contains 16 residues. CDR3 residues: CASSLEQGKNTGELFF. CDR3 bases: TGCGCCAGCAGCTTGGAACAGGGGAAGAACACTGGGGAGCTGTTTTTT.

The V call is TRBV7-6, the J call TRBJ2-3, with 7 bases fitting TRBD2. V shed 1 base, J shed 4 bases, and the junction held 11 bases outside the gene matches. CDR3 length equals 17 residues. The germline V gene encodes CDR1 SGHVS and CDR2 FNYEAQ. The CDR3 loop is CASSLGASGVTADTQYF. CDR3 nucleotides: TGTGCCAGCAGCTTAGGGGCTAGCGGAGTGACCGCAGATACGCAGTATTTT.

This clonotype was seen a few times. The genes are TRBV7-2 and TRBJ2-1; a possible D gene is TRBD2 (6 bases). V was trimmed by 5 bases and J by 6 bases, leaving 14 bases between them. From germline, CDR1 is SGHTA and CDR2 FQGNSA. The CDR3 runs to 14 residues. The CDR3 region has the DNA TGTGCCAGCAGCCCAGGATGGCGGGGCAATGAGCAGTTCTTC. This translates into CASSPGWRGNEQFF.

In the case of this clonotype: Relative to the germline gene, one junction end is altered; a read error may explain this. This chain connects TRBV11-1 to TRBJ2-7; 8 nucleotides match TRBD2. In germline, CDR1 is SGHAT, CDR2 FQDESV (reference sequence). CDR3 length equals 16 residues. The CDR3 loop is CASSPAAGEQDYKQYF. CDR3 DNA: TGTGCCAGCAGCCCAGCAGCGGGGGAGCAGGACTACAAGCAGTACTTC.

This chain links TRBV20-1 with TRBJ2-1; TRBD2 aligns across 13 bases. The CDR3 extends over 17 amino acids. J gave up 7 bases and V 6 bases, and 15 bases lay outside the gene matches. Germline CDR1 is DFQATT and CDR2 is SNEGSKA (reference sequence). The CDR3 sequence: CSARPPLAGGSKNEQFF. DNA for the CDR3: TGCAGTGCCCGCCCCCCACTAGCGGGAGGGTCGAAGAATGAGCAGTTCTTC.

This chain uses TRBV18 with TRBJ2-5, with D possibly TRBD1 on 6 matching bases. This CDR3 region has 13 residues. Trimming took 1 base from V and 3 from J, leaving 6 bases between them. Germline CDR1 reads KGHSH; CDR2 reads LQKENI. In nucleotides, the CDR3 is TGTGCCAGCTCACCACGGACAGAAGAGACCCAGTACTTC. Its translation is CASSPRTEETQYF. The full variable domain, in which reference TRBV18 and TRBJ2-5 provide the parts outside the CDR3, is NAGVMQNPRHLVRRRGQEARLRCSPMKGHSHVYWYRQLPEEGLKFMVYLQKENIIDESGMPKERFSAEFPKEGPSILRIQQVVRGDSAAYFCASSPRTEETQYFGPGTRLLVL.

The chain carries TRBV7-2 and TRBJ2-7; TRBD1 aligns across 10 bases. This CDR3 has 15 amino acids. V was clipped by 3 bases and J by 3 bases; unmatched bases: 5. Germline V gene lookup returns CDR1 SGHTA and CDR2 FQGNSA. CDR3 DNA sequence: TGTGCCAGCAGCTTGGTGGGACAGGGGCGCTACGAGCAGTACTTC. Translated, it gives CASSLVGQGRYEQYF.

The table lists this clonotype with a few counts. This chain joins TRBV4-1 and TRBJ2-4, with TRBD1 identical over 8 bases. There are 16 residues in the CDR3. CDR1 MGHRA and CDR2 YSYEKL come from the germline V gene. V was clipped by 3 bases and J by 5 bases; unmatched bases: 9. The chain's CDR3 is CASSQVSTGVENIQYF. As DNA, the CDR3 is TGCGCCAGCAGCCAGGTATCGACAGGGGTCGAAAACATTCAGTACTTC.

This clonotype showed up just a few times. For the CDR3, the DNA is TGTGCCAGCAGTTTATGGGGGGCCTACGAGCAGTACTTC. As protein: CASSLWGAYEQYF. The V call is TRBV27, the J call TRBJ2-7; possibly TRBD2 for D (6 bases). This CDR3 region has 13 residues. Germline assignment: CDR1 MNHEY and CDR2 SMNVEV (reference sequence). With 1 base removed from V and 2 bases from J, the gap between germline ends came to 6 bases.

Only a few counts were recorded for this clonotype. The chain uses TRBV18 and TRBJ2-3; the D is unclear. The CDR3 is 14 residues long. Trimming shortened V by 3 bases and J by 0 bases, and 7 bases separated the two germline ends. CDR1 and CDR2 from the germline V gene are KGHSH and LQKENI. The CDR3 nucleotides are TGTGCCAGCTCACCGTGGGCAAGCACAGATACGCAGTATTTT. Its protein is CASSPWASTDTQYF.

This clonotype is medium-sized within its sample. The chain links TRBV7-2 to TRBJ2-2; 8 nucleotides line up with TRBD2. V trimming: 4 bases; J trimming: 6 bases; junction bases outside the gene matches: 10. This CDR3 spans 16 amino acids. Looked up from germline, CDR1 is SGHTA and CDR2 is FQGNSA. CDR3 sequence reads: CASSYTQREKPGELFF. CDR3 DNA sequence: TGTGCCAGCAGCTATACTCAGCGGGAGAAACCCGGGGAGCTGTTTTTT.

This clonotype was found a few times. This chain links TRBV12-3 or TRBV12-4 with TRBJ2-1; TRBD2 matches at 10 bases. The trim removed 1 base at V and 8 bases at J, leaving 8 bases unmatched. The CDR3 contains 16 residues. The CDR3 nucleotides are TGTGCCAGCAGTTTAGAGCTAGCGGGAGTCTTGGATGAGCAGTTCTTC. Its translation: CASSLELAGVLDEQFF.

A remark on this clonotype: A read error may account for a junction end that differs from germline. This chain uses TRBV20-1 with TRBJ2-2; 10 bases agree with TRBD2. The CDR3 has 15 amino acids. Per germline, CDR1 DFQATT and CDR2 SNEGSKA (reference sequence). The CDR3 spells CSARRSGGNIGELFF. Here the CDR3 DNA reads TGCAGTGCCCGCCGTAGCGGGGGGAACATCGGGGAGCTGTTTTTT.

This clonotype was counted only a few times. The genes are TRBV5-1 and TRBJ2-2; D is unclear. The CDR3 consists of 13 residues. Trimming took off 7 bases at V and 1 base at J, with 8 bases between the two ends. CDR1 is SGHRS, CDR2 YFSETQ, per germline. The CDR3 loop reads CASAEQNTGELFF. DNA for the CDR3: TGCGCCAGCGCTGAGCAGAACACCGGGGAGCTGTTTTTT.

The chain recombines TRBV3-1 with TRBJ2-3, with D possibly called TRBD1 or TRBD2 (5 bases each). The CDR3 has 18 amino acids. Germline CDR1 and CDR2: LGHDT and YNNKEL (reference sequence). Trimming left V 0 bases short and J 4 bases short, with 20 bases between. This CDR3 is CASSQEWVKGPSADTQYF. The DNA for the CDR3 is TGTGCCAGCAGCCAAGAGTGGGTGAAGGGACCCAGCGCAGATACGCAGTATTTT.

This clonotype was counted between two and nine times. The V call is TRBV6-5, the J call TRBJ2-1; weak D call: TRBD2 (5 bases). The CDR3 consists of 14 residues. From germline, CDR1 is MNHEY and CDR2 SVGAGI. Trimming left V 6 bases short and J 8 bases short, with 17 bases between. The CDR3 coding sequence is TGTGCCAGCAGCCGCCCGGGGATCCGCGATGAGCAGTTCTTC. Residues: CASSRPGIRDEQFF.